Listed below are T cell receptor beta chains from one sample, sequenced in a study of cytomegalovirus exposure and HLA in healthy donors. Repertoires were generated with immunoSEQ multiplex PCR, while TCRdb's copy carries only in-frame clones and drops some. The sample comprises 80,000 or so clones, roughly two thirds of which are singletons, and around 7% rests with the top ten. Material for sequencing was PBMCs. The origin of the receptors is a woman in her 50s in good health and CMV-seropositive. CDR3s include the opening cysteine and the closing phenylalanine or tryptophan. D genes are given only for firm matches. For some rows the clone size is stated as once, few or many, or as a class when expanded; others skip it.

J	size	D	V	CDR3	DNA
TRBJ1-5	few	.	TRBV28	CASRTGNSVSGQPQHF	TGTGCCAGCAGAACCGGGAACTCCGTAAGTGGCCAGCCCCAGCATTTT
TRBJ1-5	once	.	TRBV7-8	CASSPVRQDYQPQHF	TGTGCCAGCAGCCCAGTACGTCAGGACTATCAGCCCCAGCATTTT
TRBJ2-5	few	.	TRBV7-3	CASSDANRLGTQYF	TGTGCCAGCAGCGACGCCAACAGGCTAGGGACCCAGTACTTC
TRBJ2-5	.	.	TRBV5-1	CASSLDTQANGEETQYF	TGCGCCAGCAGCTTGGACACCCAGGCCAACGGGGAAGAGACCCAGTACTTC
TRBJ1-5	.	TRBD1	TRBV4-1	CASSFDRGVSLYQPQHF	TGCGCCAGCAGCTTCGACAGGGGGGTTTCCTTGTATCAGCCCCAGCATTTT
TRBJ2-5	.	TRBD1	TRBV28	CASKGASETQYF	TGTGCCAGTAAGGGGGCAAGTGAGACCCAGTACTTC
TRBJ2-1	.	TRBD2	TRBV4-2	CASSQGTSGSYNEQFF	TGTGCCAGCAGCCAGGGGACTAGCGGATCCTACAATGAGCAGTTCTTC
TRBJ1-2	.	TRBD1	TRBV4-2	CASRPGGWDGYTF	TGTGCCAGCAGACCAGGGGGATGGGATGGCTACACCTTC
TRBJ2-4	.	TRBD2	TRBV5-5	CASSILAVAGKNIQYF	TGTGCCAGCAGCATACTAGCGGTAGCGGGCAAAAACATTCAGTACTTC
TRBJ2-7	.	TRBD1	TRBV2	CASKVWDRVYEQYF	TGTGCCAGCAAGGTATGGGACAGGGTTTACGAGCAGTACTTC
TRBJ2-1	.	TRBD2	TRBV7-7	CASSRGLADINEQFF	TGTGCCAGCAGCCGCGGACTAGCGGACATCAATGAGCAGTTCTTC
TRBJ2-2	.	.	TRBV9	CASSDRTGELFF	TGTGCCAGCAGTGACAGAACCGGGGAGCTGTTTTTT
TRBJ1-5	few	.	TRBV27	CASSFRGLRDQPQHF	TGTGCCAGCAGCTTCAGAGGACTGCGGGATCAGCCCCAGCATTTT
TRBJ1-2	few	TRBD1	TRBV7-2	CASSLSTGFGYGYTF	TGTGCCAGCAGCTTATCGACAGGGTTCGGCTATGGCTACACCTTC
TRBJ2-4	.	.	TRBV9	CASSAYRDIAKNIQYF	TGTGCCAGCAGCGCTTACCGGGACATAGCCAAAAACATTCAGTACTTC
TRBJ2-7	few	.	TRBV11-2	CASSLGGENYEQYF	TGTGCCAGCAGCTTAGGGGGGGAGAACTACGAGCAGTACTTC
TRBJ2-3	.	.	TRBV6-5	CASSESREDTQYF	TGTGCCAGCAGTGAAAGCAGGGAAGATACGCAGTATTTT
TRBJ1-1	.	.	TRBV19	CASSPGNRAFF	TGTGCCAGTAGCCCAGGTAATCGGGCTTTCTTT
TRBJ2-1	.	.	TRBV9	CASSVESRGTYNEQFF	TGTGCCAGCAGCGTAGAATCCAGGGGAACCTACAATGAGCAGTTCTTC
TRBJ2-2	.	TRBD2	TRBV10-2	CASRAGGPIPGELFF	TGCGCCAGCAGGGCGGGGGGGCCAATTCCCGGGGAGCTGTTTTTT
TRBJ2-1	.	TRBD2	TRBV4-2	CASSQESRGEDEQFF	TGTGCCAGCAGCCAAGAATCGCGGGGGGAGGATGAGCAGTTCTTC
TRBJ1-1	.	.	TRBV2	CASSEWGDTEAFF	TGTGCCAGCAGTGAATGGGGGGACACTGAAGCTTTCTTT
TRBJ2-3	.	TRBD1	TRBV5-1	CASSTDRGKKTDTQYF	TGCGCCAGCAGCACGGACAGGGGGAAGAAGACAGATACGCAGTATTTT
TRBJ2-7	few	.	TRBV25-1	CASSSAYEQYF	TGTGCCAGCAGTTCGGCCTACGAGCAGTACTTC
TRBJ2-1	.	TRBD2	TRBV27	CASSPSGGGNEQFF	TGTGCCAGCAGCCCTAGCGGGGGGGGGAATGAGCAGTTCTTC
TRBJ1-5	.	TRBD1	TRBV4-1	CASSPAGGTGFYQPQHF	TGCGCCAGCAGCCCAGCGGGGGGGACAGGGTTCTATCAGCCCCAGCATTTT
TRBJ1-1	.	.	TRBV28	CASRARQARTEAFF	TGTGCCAGCAGGGCTAGACAGGCTCGTACTGAAGCTTTCTTT
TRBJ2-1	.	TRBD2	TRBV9	CASSVAWGRGGLIRNEQFF	TGTGCCAGCAGCGTAGCTTGGGGGCGGGGGGGTCTGATCCGCAATGAGCAGTTCTTC
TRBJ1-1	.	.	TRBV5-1	CASSLGVANTEAFF	TGCGCCAGCAGCTTGGGAGTTGCTAACACTGAAGCTTTCTTT
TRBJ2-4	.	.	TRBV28	CASSLTGTDIQYF	TGTGCCAGCAGTCTTACAGGGACGGACATTCAGTACTTC
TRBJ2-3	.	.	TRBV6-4	CASSDSGTSTDTQYF	TGTGCCAGCAGTGATTCCGGGACTAGCACAGATACGCAGTATTTT
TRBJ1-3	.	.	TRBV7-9	CASSLESGNTIYF	TGTGCCAGCAGCCTAGAATCAGGAAACACCATATATTTT
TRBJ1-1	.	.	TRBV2	CASSEGTPNLNTEAFF	TGTGCCAGCAGTGAAGGAACACCAAACCTGAACACTGAAGCTTTCTTT